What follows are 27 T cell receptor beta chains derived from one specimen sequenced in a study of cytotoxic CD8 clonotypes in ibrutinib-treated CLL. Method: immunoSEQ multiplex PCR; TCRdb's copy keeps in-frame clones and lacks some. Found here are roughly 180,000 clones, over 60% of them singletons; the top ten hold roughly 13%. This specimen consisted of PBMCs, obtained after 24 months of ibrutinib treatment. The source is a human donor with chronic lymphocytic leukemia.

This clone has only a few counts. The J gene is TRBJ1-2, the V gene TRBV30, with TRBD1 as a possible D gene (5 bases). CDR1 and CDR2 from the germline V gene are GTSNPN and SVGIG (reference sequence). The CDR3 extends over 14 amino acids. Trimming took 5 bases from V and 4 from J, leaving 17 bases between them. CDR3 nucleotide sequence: TGTGCCTGGCAACAGGCCAGCGGTCCCTATGGCTACACCTTC. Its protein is CAWQQASGPYGYTF.

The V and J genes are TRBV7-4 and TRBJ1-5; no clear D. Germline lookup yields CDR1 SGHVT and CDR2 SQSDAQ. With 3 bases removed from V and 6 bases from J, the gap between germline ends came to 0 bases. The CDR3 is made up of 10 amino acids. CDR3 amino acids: CASSFQPQHF. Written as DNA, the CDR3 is TGTGCCAGCAGCTTTCAGCCCCAGCATTTT.

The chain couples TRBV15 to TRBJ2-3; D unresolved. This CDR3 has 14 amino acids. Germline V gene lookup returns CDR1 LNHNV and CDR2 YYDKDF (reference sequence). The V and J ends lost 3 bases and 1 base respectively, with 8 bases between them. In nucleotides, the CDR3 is TGTGCCACCAGCAGGGAGCTCGGCACAGATACGCAGTATTTT. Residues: CATSRELGTDTQYF.

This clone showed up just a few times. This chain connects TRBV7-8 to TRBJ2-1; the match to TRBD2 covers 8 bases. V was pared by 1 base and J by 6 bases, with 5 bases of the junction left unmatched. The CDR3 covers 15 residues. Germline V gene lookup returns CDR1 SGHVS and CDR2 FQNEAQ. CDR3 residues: CASSLVQREFNEQFF. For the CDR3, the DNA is TGTGCCAGCAGCTTAGTCCAGCGGGAGTTCAATGAGCAGTTCTTC.

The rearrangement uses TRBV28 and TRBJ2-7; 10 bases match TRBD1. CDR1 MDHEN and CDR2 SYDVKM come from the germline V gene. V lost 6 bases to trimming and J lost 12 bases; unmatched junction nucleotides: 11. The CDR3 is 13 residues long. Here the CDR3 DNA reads TGTGCCAGCAGCCTACCGGGACAGGGGTCGGGGTACTTC. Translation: CASSLPGQGSGYF.

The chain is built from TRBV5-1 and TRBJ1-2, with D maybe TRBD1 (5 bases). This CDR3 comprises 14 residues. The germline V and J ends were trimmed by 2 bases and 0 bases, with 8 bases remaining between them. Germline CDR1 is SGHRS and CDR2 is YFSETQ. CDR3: CASSLQTANYGYTF. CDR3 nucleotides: TGCGCCAGCAGCTTACAGACAGCTAACTATGGCTACACCTTC.

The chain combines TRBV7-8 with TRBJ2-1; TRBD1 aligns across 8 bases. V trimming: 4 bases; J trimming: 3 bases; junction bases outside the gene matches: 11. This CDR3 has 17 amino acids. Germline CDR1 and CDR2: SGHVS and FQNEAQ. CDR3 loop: CASSSQGAWDNYNEQFF. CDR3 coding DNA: TGTGCCAGCAGCTCTCAGGGGGCGTGGGACAACTACAATGAGCAGTTCTTC. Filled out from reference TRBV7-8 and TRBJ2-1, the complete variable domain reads GAGVSQSPRYKVAKRGQDVALRCDPISGHVSLFWYQQALGQGPEFLTYFQNEAQLDKSGLPSDRFFAERPEGSVSTLKIQRTQQEDSAVYLCASSSQGAWDNYNEQFFGPGTRLTVL.

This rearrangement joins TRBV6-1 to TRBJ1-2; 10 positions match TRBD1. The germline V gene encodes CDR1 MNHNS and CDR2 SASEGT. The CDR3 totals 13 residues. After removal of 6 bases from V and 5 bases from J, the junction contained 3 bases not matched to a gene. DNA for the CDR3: TGTGCCAGCAGCGACAGGGGGCTGTATGGCTACACCTTC. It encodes CASSDRGLYGYTF.

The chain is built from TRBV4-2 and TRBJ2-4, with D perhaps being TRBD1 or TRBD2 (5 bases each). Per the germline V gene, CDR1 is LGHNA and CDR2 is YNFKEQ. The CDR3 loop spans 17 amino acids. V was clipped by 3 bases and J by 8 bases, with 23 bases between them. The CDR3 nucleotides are TGTGCCAGCAGCCAGGTATTAGGTGGGACGAGTGAGGACATTCAGTACTTC. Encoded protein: CASSQVLGGTSEDIQYF.

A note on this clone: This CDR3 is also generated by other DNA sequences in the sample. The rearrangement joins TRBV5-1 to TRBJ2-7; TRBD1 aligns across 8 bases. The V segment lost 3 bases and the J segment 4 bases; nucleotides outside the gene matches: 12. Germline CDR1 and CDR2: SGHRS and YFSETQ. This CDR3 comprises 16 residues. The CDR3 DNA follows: TGCGCCAGCAGCTGGGGGACAGGCCGGACTTTGTACGAGCAGTACTTC. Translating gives CASSWGTGRTLYEQYF.

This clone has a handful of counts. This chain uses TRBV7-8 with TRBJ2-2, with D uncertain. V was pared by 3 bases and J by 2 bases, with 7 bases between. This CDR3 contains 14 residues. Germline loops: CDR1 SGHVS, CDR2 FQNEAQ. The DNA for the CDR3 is TGTGCCAGCAGCTTGTTAGGTAACACCGGGGAGCTGTTTTTT. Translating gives CASSLLGNTGELFF.

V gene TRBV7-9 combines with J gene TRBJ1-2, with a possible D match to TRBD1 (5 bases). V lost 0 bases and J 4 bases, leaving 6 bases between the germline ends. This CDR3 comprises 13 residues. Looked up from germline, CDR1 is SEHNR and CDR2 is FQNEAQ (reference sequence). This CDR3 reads CASSLADSYGYTF. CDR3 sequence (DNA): TGTGCCAGCAGCTTAGCTGACAGCTATGGCTACACCTTC.

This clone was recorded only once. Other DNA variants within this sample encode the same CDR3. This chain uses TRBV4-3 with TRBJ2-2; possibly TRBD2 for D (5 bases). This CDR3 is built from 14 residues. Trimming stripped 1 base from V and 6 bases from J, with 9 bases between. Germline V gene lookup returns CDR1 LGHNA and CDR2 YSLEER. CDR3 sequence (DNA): TGCGCCAGCAGCCAAGGTTCCGGGGCCGGGGAGCTGTTTTTT. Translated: CASSQGSGAGELFF.

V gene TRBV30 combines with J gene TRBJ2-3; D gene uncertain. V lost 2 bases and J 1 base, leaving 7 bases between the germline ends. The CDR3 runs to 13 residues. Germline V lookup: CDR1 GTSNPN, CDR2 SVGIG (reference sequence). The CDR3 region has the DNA TGTGCCTGGAGTTTTGGGGGCACAGATACGCAGTATTTT. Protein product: CAWSFGGTDTQYF.

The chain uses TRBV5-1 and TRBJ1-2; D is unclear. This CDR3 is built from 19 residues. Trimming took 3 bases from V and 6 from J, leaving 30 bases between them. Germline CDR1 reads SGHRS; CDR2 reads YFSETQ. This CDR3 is CASSSTLHPRANAHDGYTF. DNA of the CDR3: TGCGCCAGCAGCTCTACACTACATCCCCGGGCAAATGCCCATGATGGCTACACCTTC.

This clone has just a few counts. The CDR3 loop is CASSQMGQGRETQYF. DNA of the CDR3: TGCGCCAGCAGCCAGATGGGACAGGGACGGGAGACCCAGTACTTC. The rearrangement links TRBV4-3 to TRBJ2-5, with 9 positions matching TRBD1. Germline CDR1 reads LGHNA; CDR2 reads YSLEER. The CDR3 contains 15 residues. Trimming cost V 3 bases and J 5 bases; bases outside gene matches: 7.

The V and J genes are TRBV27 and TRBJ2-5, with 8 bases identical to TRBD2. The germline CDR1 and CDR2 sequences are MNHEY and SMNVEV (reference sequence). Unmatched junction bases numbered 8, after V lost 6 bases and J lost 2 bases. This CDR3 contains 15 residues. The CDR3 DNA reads TGTGCCAGCAGAACGAGGACTAGCCCACAAGAGACCCAGTACTTC. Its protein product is CASRTRTSPQETQYF.

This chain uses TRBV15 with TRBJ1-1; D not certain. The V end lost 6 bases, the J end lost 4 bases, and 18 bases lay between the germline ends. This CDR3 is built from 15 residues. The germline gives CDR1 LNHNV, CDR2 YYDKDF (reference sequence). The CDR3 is CATSGRLGVGTEAFF. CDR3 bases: TGTGCCACCAGTGGGAGACTGGGTGTCGGCACTGAAGCTTTCTTT.

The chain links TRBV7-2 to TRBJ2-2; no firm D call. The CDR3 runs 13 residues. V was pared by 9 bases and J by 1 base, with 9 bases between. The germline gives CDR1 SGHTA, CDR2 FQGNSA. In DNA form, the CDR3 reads TGTGCCAGTCTACAGCGGAACACCGGGGAGCTGTTTTTT. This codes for CASLQRNTGELFF.

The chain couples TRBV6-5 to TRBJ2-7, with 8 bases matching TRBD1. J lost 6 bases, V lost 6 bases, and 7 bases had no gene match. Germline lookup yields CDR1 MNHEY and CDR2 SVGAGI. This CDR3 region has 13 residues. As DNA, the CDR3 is TGTGCCAGCAGGAGGACAGGGATGGGCGAGCAGTACTTC. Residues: CASRRTGMGEQYF.

CDR3 loop: CASSSRTASTDTQYF. In DNA, the CDR3 is TGTGCCAGCAGCTCGAGGACAGCCAGCACAGATACGCAGTATTTT. The chain employs TRBV7-6 and TRBJ2-3, with D maybe TRBD1 (6 bases). The CDR3 is 15 amino acids. The germline V gene has CDR1 SGHVS and CDR2 FNYEAQ. V dropped 4 bases and J dropped 0 bases, with 11 bases sitting between them.

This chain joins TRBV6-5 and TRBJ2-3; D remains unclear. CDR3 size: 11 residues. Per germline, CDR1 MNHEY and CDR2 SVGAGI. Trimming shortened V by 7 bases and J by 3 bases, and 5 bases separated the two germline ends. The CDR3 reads CASTGTDTQYF. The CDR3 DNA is TGTGCCAGCACTGGAACAGATACGCAGTATTTT.

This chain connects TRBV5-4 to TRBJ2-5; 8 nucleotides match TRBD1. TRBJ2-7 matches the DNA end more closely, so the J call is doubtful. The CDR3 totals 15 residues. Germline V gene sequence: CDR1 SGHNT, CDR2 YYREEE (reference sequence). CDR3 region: CASSPEGQVSYEQYF. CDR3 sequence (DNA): TGTGCCAGCAGCCCGGAGGGACAGGTGTCCTACGAGCAGTACTTC.

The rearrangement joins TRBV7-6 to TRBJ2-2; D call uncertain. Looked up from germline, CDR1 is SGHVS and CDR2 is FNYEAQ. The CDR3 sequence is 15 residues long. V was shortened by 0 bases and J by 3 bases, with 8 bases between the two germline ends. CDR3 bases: TGTGCCAGCAGCTTAGCGGTCCAGTACACCGGGGAGCTGTTTTTT. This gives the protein CASSLAVQYTGELFF.

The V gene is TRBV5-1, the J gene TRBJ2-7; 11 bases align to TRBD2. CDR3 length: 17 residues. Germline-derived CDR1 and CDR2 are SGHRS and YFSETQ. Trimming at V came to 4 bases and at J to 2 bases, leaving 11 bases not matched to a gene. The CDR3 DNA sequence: TGCGCCAGCAGCCGCGGGACTAGCGGAAGGCAACCCTACGAGCAGTACTTC. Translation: CASSRGTSGRQPYEQYF.

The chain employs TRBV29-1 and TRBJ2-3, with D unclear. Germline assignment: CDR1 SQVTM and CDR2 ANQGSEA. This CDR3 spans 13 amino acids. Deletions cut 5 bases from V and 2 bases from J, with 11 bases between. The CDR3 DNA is TGCAGCGTTCGGCAGTCTAACACAGATACGCAGTATTTT. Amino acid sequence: CSVRQSNTDTQYF.

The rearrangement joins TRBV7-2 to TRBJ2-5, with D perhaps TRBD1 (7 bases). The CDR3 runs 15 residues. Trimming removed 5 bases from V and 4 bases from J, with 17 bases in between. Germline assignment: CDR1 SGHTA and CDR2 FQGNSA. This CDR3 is CASSEQPGGTETQYF. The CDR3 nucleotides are TGTGCCAGCAGCGAGCAACCAGGGGGGACAGAGACCCAGTACTTC.